The clone carrying this T cell receptor beta chain was picked up one time. This CDR3 has 17 amino acids. Germline-derived CDR1 and CDR2 are LNHDA and SQIVND (reference sequence). Losses at the gene ends were 6 bases for V and 5 bases for J; bases not matched to a gene: 11. The data derive from a study of blood T cell repertoires in COVID-19. Original handling: Amplification of reference gene primers provided the estimated nucleated cell counts. The protocol was immunoSEQ multiplex PCR, while the TCRdb copy is restricted to in-frame clones and leaves out a portion. Clone size and V and J calls were adopted from that table, with D and trimming inferred from the DNA. This sample has hundreds of thousands of clones; around nine tenths occur once, and the top ten carry roughly 6.3%.

The rearrangement uses TRBV19 and TRBJ2-1, with 12 nucleotides matching TRBD2. This receptor was identified in a middle-aged woman who had recovered from COVID-19. The sample taken for sequencing was PBMCs or T cells enriched from blood (not recorded which). CDR3 sequence: CASRGTSGRPKDNEQFF. The CDR3 nucleotides are TGTGCCAGTAGAGGGACTAGCGGGCGGCCGAAGGACAATGAGCAGTTCTTC.